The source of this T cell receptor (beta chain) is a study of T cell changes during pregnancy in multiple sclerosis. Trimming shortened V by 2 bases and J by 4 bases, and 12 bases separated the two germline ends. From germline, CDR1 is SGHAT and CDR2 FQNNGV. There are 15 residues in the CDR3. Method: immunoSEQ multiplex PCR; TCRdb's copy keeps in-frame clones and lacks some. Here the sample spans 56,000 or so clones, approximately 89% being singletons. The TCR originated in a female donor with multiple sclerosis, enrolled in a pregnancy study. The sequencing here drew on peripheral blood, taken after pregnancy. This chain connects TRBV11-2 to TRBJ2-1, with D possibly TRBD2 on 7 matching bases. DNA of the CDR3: TGTGCCAGCAGCTTAATCGCGGGGGCTTACAATGAGCAGTTCTTC. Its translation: CASSLIAGAYNEQFF. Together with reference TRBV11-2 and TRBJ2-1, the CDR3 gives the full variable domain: EAGVAQSPRYKIIEKRQSVAFWCNPISGHATLYWYQQILGQGPKLLIQFQNNGVVDDSQLPKDRFSAERLKGVDSTLKIQPAKLEDSAVYLCASSLIAGAYNEQFFGPGTRLTVL.